The 18 T cell receptor beta chains given below trace back to one sample, sequenced in a study of T cells in Graves' hyperthyroidism and ophthalmopathy. The source material, RNA transcripts, was used to amplify TCR beta CDR3 regions. First-round RT-PCR of the TCR CDR3 relied on the HTBI primer set. TCRdb reanalysed the multiplex PCR reads using MiXCR and keeps one entry per CDR3 protein. The sample records approximately 410,000 distinct CDR3 sequences, under 15% being singletons. The sequenced sample was blood. Source of these receptors: a young man with Graves' ophthalmopathy.

The sample holds a few counts of this clonotype. V usage is TRBV2 and J usage is TRBJ2-6, with 8 positions matching TRBD1. Trimming took 6 bases from V and 0 from J; bases not matched to a gene: 16. The CDR3 loop spans 20 amino acids. Germline V gives CDR1 SNHLY, CDR2 FYNNEI. In DNA, the CDR3 is TGTGCCAGCAGAGATCGGAGGGCAGGGGGCCTGAGCTCTGGGGCCAACGTCCTGACTTTC. Amino acid sequence: CASRDRRAGGLSSGANVLTF.

At least ten counts were recorded for this clonotype. This sequence joins TRBV3-1 and TRBJ1-5, with a possible D match to TRBD1 (5 bases). V was pared by 0 bases and J by 4 bases, with 10 bases between. CDR1 LGHDT and CDR2 YNNKEL come from the germline V gene (reference sequence). The CDR3 sequence is 15 residues long. The CDR3 DNA reads TGTGCCAGCAGCCAAGAGTCTGGGGGTAATCAGCCCCAGCATTTT. It specifies CASSQESGGNQPQHF. The full variable domain, completed using reference TRBV3-1 and TRBJ1-5, is DTAVSQTPKYLVTQMGNDKSIKCEQNLGHDTMYWYKQDSKKFLKIMFSYNNKELIINETVPNRFSPKSPDKAHLNLHINSLELGDSAVYFCASSQESGGNQPQHFGDGTRLSIL.

This clonotype was seen more than once but under ten times. The chain couples TRBV27 to TRBJ2-7, with 7 bases identical to TRBD1. CDR3 length: 12 amino acids. Germline V lookup: CDR1 MNHEY, CDR2 SMNVEV (reference sequence). The J segment lost 7 bases and the V segment lost 6 bases, leaving 6 bases of the junction unmatched. The CDR3 is CASRTGLAEQYF. The CDR3 nucleotides are TGTGCCAGCAGGACAGGGCTTGCGGAGCAGTACTTC.

This clonotype came up many times. The V and J genes are TRBV27 and TRBJ1-2; D unresolved. The CDR3 runs to 13 residues. Trimming removed 5 bases from V and 7 bases from J, with 14 bases in between. Germline lookup yields CDR1 MNHEY and CDR2 SMNVEV (reference sequence). CDR3 residues: CASSPQGLSGYTF. For the CDR3, the DNA is TGTGCCAGCAGTCCTCAAGGGTTAAGTGGCTACACCTTC.

This clonotype appeared many times. The genes are TRBV2 and TRBJ2-1; D uncertain. Germline V gene lookup returns CDR1 SNHLY and CDR2 FYNNEI. V lost 4 bases to trimming and J lost 4 bases, with 8 bases between them. The CDR3 is 13 amino acids. The CDR3 bases are TGTGCCAGCAGTGGGGTTAGATACAATGAGCAGTTCTTC. Translation: CASSGVRYNEQFF.

The CDR3: CASSIAGGTGVRSSYEQYF. The CDR3 DNA sequence: TGTGCCAGTAGTATAGCGGGCGGGACAGGGGTCCGTTCCTCCTACGAGCAGTACTTC. The chain employs TRBV19 and TRBJ2-7, with 10 bases fitting TRBD1. The V segment lost 1 base and the J segment 0 bases; nucleotides outside the gene matches: 12. Per germline, CDR1 LNHDA and CDR2 SQIVND (reference sequence). The CDR3 runs to 19 residues.

Comment on this clonotype: A much larger clone sits a single nucleotide away, making a read error possible. The CDR3 DNA follows: TGTGCCACCAGCAAAGGCCCTGGCGGTAGAGAAAAACTGTTTTTT. It codes for CATSKGPGGREKLFF. The chain employs TRBV15 and TRBJ1-4; D gene unclear. Germline V lookup: CDR1 LNHNV, CDR2 YYDKDF (reference sequence). V gave up 4 bases and J gave up 8 bases, with 17 bases separating them. The CDR3 runs 15 residues.

The V gene is TRBV7-3, the J gene TRBJ2-2, with a possible D match to TRBD2 (6 bases). With 5 bases removed from V and 0 bases from J, the gap between germline ends came to 13 bases. The germline V gene has CDR1 SGHTA and CDR2 FQGTGA. This CDR3 has 16 residues. The CDR3 protein is CASSIQGLPNTGELFF. The CDR3 region has the DNA TGTGCCAGCAGCATTCAGGGACTTCCGAACACCGGGGAGCTGTTTTTT.

The genes are TRBV18 and TRBJ2-5; TRBD1 matches 7 bases. V trimming: 6 bases; J trimming: 4 bases; junction bases outside the gene matches: 2. The CDR3 totals 12 residues. Germline-derived CDR1 and CDR2 are KGHSH and LQKENI. The CDR3 sequence is CASSHRGETQYF. CDR3 nucleotides: TGTGCCAGCTCCCACAGGGGAGAGACCCAGTACTTC.

The rearrangement uses TRBV6-5 and TRBJ2-1; the match to TRBD1 covers 7 bases. CDR3 length equals 14 residues. Unmatched junction bases numbered 11, after V lost 2 bases and J lost 13 bases. CDR1 is MNHEY, CDR2 SVGAGI, per germline. CDR3 amino acids: CASSYTGDSRSQFF. CDR3 DNA: TGTGCCAGCAGTTACACCGGGGACAGCCGCTCTCAGTTCTTC.

This clonotype was seen at least ten times. The rearrangement links TRBV3-1 to TRBJ2-2, with D unclear. This CDR3 comprises 15 residues. Deletions cut 6 bases from V and 3 bases from J, with 14 bases between. Germline CDR1 and CDR2: LGHDT and YNNKEL (reference sequence). CDR3 sequence reads: CASSDLRRDTGELFF. CDR3 sequence (DNA): TGTGCCAGCAGTGATTTACGACGCGACACCGGGGAGCTGTTTTTT.

Written as DNA, the CDR3 is TGTGCCAGCAATCCCGGGACAGGGAGCTACGAGCAGTACTTC. This gives the protein CASNPGTGSYEQYF. V is TRBV27 and J is TRBJ2-7; 9 nucleotides agree with TRBD1. The V gene's germline CDR1 is MNHEY and CDR2 SMNVEV (reference sequence). CDR3 size: 14 residues. Trimming cost V 7 bases and J 3 bases; bases outside gene matches: 7.

Ten or more counts support this clonotype. This sequence joins TRBV30 and TRBJ1-2; D not resolved. The CDR3 is 11 amino acids. Per the germline V gene, CDR1 is GTSNPN and CDR2 is SVGIG (reference sequence). V gave up 0 bases and J gave up 5 bases, with 4 bases separating them. The DNA of the CDR3 is TGTGCCTGGAGTGTAGGATATGGCTACACCTTC. It is translated as CAWSVGYGYTF.

With regard to this clonotype: A read error may account for a junction end that differs from germline. V is TRBV12-3 or TRBV12-4 and J is TRBJ2-3; 8 bases agree with TRBD2. The CDR3 has 15 residues. The CDR3 here is CASSLAGKNTDTQYF. The CDR3 coding sequence is TGTGCCAGCAGCTTAGCGGGAAAGAACACAGATACGCAGTATTTT.

Concerning this clonotype itself: One end of the junction fails to match germline, which may point to a read error. The V and J genes are TRBV5-6 and TRBJ1-4; D may be TRBD1 (5 bases). CDR3 length equals 14 residues. Germline CDR1 and CDR2: SGHDT and YYEEEE. CDR3 sequence: CVSSVTGTDEKLFF. DNA for the CDR3: TGTGTCAGCAGCGTCACCGGGACTGATGAAAAACTGTTTTTT.

At least ten counts were recorded for this clonotype. This sequence joins TRBV5-1 and TRBJ2-1, with 7 bases lining up with TRBD1. This CDR3 is 13 amino acids long. J was trimmed by 6 bases and V by 3 bases; bases with no gene match: 3. Germline V gives CDR1 SGHRS, CDR2 YFSETQ. CDR3 region: CASSSGDSNEQFF. DNA for the CDR3: TGCGCCAGCAGCTCCGGGGACAGCAATGAGCAGTTCTTC.

The chain carries TRBV7-9 and TRBJ2-3, with D perhaps matching TRBD1 (7 bases). The V and J ends lost 10 bases and 5 bases respectively, with 19 bases between them. Per the germline V gene, CDR1 is SEHNR and CDR2 is FQNEAQ (reference sequence). The CDR3 has 14 residues. The DNA for the CDR3 is TGTGCCACTACCAGGAGGGGGCCAGGAGATACGCAGTATTTT. Its translation: CATTRRGPGDTQYF.

This clonotype turned up a few times. The chain uses TRBV14 and TRBJ2-7, with D maybe TRBD2 (6 bases). Germline CDR1 reads SGHDN; CDR2 reads FVKESK. V was pared by 4 bases and J by 5 bases, with 9 bases between. The CDR3 is made up of 12 amino acids. The CDR3 DNA reads as TGTGCCAGCAGCCGAGGAGGGAACGAGCAGTACTTC. The encoded protein is CASSRGGNEQYF. The full variable domain, completed using reference TRBV14 and TRBJ2-7, is EAGVTQFPSHSVIEKGQTVTLRCDPISGHDNLYWYRRVMGKEIKFLLHFVKESKQDESGMPNNRFLAERTGGTYSTLKVQPAELEDSGVYFCASSRGGNEQYFGPGTRLTVT.